This TCR beta chain emerged from a study of shared clonotypes between healthy human individuals. Only in-frame clones appear in the TCRdb table, and some are missing; sequencing was by immunoSEQ multiplex PCR. The sample contains millions of clones, about 95% of which appear only once. Naive CD8 isolation took CD45RO-negative cells positively selected for CCR7 and excluded terminally differentiated effector memory CD45RA+ cells. Findings and caveats of the study: Across subsets, estimated richness was generally greater for naive than for memory populations. Large sequencing depth failed to make sorted-subset sequencing complete, rarefaction showed.

This clone was recorded only once. The antigen is unknown. Material: naive CD8+ T cells sorted from blood. The sequence was obtained from a young man in good health.

In DNA, the CDR3 is TGTGCCAGCAGCGTCGGGTTTCAAGAGACCCAGTACTTC. As protein: CASSVGFQETQYF. The chain links TRBV9 to TRBJ2-5; D not certain. The germline gives CDR1 SGDLS, CDR2 YYNGEE. The CDR3 sequence is 13 residues long. The V and J ends lost 2 bases and 2 bases respectively, with 7 bases between them.